Sequencing of this T cell receptor (beta chain) was carried out in a study of CD8 T cells in Susac syndrome. cDNA came from about 0.5 to 1 ug RNA primed by random hexamers. The method of amplification for TCR beta CDR3 was immunoSEQ multiplex PCR, covering 54 Vbeta and 13 Jbeta. TCRdb itself ran the immunoSEQ multiplex PCR reads through MiXCR, one entry per CDR3 protein. The table has roughly 76,000 distinct CDR3 sequences, approximately 93% seen once. Germline-derived CDR1 and CDR2 are SGHDN and FVKESK. CDR3 size: 14 residues. V lost 1 base and J 8 bases, leaving 12 bases between the germline ends. The clonotype originates from a human donor with Susac syndrome. The sample was CD8+ T cells from PBMCs. The chain uses TRBV14 and TRBJ2-1, with D unclear. The DNA of the CDR3 is TGTGCCAGCAGCCAAGGGCCCCTTAGGGATGAGCAGTTCTTC. It specifies CASSQGPLRDEQFF.